Below, 3 T cell receptor beta chains from the same sample are listed, as sequenced in a study of cytotoxic CD8 clonotypes in ibrutinib-treated CLL. Assay: immunoSEQ multiplex PCR; the TCRdb copy retains only in-frame clones and omits some. The repertoire consists of roughly 200,000 clones, with 79% occurring once and the leading ten covering 10% to 12%. Source: PBMCs, taken after 12 months of ibrutinib treatment. The receptors come from a human donor with chronic lymphocytic leukemia.

The chain carries TRBV7-9 and TRBJ2-1; 9 nucleotides match TRBD2. The CDR3 length is 16 residues. The germline V gene has CDR1 SEHNR and CDR2 FQNEAQ (reference sequence). V lost 8 bases to trimming and J lost 9 bases; unmatched junction nucleotides: 17. The CDR3 DNA is TGTGCCAGCTTGTTTCTGGCGGGAGGGCCGTCGGGTGAGCAGTTCTTC. Its protein is CASLFLAGGPSGEQFF.

The chain is built from TRBV12-5 and TRBJ2-2; TRBD1 matches 12 bases. This CDR3 spans 17 amino acids. V was pared by 7 bases and J by 7 bases, with 13 bases of the junction left unmatched. Germline V gene lookup returns CDR1 LGHNT and CDR2 FRNRAP. The CDR3 sequence: CASDSKGTGGLDGELFF. Here the CDR3 DNA reads TGTGCTAGTGACTCCAAAGGGACAGGGGGCCTAGACGGGGAGCTGTTTTTT.

This chain connects TRBV30 to TRBJ1-2; the D gene is possibly TRBD1 (5 bases). The V gene's germline CDR1 is GTSNPN and CDR2 SVGIG (reference sequence). V lost 0 bases to trimming and J lost 6 bases, with 20 bases between them. The CDR3 spans 16 residues. CDR3 protein: CAWSVRVVAGINGYTF. CDR3 bases: TGTGCCTGGAGTGTGAGGGTTGTGGCAGGGATCAATGGCTACACCTTC.